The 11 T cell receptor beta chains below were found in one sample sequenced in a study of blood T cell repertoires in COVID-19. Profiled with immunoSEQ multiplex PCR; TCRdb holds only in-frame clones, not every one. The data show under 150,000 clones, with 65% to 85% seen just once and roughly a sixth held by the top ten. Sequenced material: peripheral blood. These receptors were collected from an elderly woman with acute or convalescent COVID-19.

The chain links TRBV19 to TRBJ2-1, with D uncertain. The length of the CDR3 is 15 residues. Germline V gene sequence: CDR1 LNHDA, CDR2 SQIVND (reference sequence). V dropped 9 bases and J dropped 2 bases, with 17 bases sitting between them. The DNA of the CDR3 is TGTGCCAGCGCTAGGAGTGGATGGGCCTACAATGAGCAGTTCTTC. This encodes CASARSGWAYNEQFF.

The CDR3 loop is CASSLASGSAFGEQFF. The CDR3 DNA sequence: TGTGCCAGCAGCTTAGCGAGCGGGTCGGCGTTCGGTGAGCAGTTCTTC. The rearrangement uses TRBV7-2 and TRBJ2-1; possible D gene TRBD2, 6 bases. V lost 0 bases to trimming and J lost 9 bases, with 18 bases between them. The CDR3 is 16 residues long. Germline values: CDR1 SGHTA, CDR2 FQGNSA.

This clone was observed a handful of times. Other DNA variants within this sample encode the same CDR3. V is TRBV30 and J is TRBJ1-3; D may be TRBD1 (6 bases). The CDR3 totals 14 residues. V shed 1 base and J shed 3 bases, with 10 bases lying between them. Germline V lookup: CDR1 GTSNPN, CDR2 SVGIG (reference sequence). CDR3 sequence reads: CAWSERGSGNTIYF. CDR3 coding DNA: TGTGCCTGGAGTGAGAGGGGGAGTGGAAACACCATATATTTT.

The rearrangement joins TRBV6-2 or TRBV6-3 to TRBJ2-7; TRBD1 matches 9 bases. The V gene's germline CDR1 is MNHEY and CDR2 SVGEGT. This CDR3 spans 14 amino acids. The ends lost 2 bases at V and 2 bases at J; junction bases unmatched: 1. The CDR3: CASSYGDRAYEQYF. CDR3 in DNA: TGTGCCAGCAGTTACGGGGACAGGGCCTACGAGCAGTACTTC.

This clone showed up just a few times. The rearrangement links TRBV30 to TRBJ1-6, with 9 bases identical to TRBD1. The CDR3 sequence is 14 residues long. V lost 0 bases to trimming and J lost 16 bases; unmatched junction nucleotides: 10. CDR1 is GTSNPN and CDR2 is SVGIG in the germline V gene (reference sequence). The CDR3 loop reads CAWSVTHSGTGLHF. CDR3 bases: TGTGCCTGGAGTGTGACCCACTCCGGGACAGGGCTCCACTTT. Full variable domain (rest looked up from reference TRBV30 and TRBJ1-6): SQTIHQWPATLVQPVGSPLSLECTVEGTSNPNLYWYRQAAGRGLQLLFYSVGIGQISSEVPQNLSASRPQDRQFILSSKKLLLSDSGFYLCAWSVTHSGTGLHFGNGTRLTVT.

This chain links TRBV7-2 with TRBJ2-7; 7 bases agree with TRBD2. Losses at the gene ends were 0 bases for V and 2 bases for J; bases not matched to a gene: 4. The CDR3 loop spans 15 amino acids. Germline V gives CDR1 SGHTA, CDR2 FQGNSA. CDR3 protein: CASSLAVGGTYEQYF. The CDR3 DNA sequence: TGTGCCAGCAGCTTAGCGGTGGGAGGGACCTACGAGCAGTACTTC.

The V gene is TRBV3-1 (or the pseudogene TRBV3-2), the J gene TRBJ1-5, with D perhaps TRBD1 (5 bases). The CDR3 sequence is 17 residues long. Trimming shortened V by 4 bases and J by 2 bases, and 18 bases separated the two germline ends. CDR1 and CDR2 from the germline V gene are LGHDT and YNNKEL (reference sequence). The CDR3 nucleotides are TGTGCCAGCAGCCGGGGCGCGCCCCTAGTAGGCAATCAGCCCCAGCATTTT. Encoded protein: CASSRGAPLVGNQPQHF.

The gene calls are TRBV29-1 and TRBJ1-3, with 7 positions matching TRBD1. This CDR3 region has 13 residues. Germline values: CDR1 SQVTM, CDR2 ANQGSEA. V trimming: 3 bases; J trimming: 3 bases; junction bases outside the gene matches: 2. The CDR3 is CSVETGIGNTIYF. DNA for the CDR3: TGCAGCGTTGAGACAGGGATTGGAAACACCATATATTTT.

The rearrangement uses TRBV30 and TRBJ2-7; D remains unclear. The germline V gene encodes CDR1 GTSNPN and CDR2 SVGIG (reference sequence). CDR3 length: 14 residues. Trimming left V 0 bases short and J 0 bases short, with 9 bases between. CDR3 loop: CAWSVVQSSYEQYF. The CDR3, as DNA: TGTGCCTGGAGTGTGGTACAGAGCTCCTACGAGCAGTACTTC.

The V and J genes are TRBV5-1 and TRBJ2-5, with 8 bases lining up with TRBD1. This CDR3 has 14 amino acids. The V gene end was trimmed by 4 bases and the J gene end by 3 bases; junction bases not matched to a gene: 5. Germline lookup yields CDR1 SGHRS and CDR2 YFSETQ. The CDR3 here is CASSPTGDKETQYF. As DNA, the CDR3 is TGCGCCAGCAGCCCGACAGGGGACAAAGAGACCCAGTACTTC.

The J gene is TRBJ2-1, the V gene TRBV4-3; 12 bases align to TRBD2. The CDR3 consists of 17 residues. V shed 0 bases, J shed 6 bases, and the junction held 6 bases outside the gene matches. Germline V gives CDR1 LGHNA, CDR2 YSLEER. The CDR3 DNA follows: TGCGCCAGCAGCCAAGATCGGGCTAGCGGGGGGGCCAATGAGCAGTTCTTC. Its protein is CASSQDRASGGANEQFF.